Detailed here is one T cell receptor (beta chain). This specimen comes from a study of blood T cell repertoires in COVID-19. Study-level background: The samples span acute and convalescent COVID-19 from the United States, Italy and Spain. PBMCs, B-cell-depleted T cells, or T cells provided the cDNA or gDNA that made up the material.

In the original workflow: Estimated nucleated cell counts came from reference gene primer amplification. Profiling relied on immunoSEQ multiplex PCR, and the TCRdb table lists in-frame clones only, not all of them. V and J calls and clone size are those listed in that table; D and trimming were worked out from the DNA. The sample has about 35,000 clones; approximately 89% are singletons. This CDR3 region has 14 residues. V was clipped by 6 bases and J by 4 bases; unmatched bases: 8. Germline-derived CDR1 and CDR2 are SGHTA and FQGNSA. Sequenced: peripheral blood. The source of this sequence is a human donor in a cohort sampled during active COVID-19. The chain is built from TRBV7-2 and TRBJ1-1; 7 bases agree with TRBD1. CDR3 sequence reads: CASRLRQGGTEAFF. Here the CDR3 DNA reads TGTGCCAGCAGACTCAGACAGGGCGGCACTGAAGCTTTCTTT.